The clone carrying this TCR beta chain came up a few times. As yet, its antigen is unknown. The data are from a study of T cells in Graves' hyperthyroidism and ophthalmopathy. Study outcomes and limitations: The model anticipated ophthalmopathy a median around 6 months pre-onset. Clonotypes that were expanded in thyroid above 0.001 mostly appeared in blood too.

Not enrolled were patients with uncontrolled infection, other autoimmune disease, pregnancy or lactation. Diagnoses were established using clinical symptoms, serum thyroxine and TRAb, thyroid ultrasound and orbital computed tomography. Germline trimming cut 5 bases from V and 4 bases from J; bases unmatched to any gene: 5. The CDR3 contains 14 residues. Germline V lookup: CDR1 SEHNR, CDR2 FQNEAQ (reference sequence). TCR beta CDR3 sequences were amplified from RNA transcripts. Initially, a first-round RT-PCR of the TCR CDR3 employed the HTBI primer set. TCRdb passed the multiplex PCR reads through MiXCR, listing each CDR3 protein once. The table has about 380,000 distinct CDR3 sequences, 13% to 15% seen once.

This TCR came from a woman in her 30s with Graves' ophthalmopathy. The sequenced sample was blood. The rearrangement joins TRBV7-9 to TRBJ1-3; 7 nucleotides line up with TRBD1. The CDR3 loop reads CASSRGQAGNTIYF. CDR3 sequence (DNA): TGTGCCAGCAGCCGAGGACAGGCCGGAAACACCATATATTTT.